This T cell receptor (beta chain) was documented in a study of spatial heterogeneity in lung cancer. TCRdb re-called the 5' RACE reads through MiXCR, storing one row per CDR3 protein. The profile shows around 110,000 distinct CDR3 sequences, 9.5% to 15% of them singletons. CDR3 length equals 17 residues. Trimming pared 0 bases from V and 2 bases from J, leaving 17 bases between. CDR1 MGHRA and CDR2 YSYEKL come from the germline V gene. The time point here: blood at routine non-recurrence follow-up after resection. Unsorted samples of tumor, nontumor lung or frozen PBMC had their whole RNA sequenced. The rearrangement uses TRBV4-1 and TRBJ2-7; D may be TRBD1 or TRBD2 (6 bases each). The specimen was PBMCs, collected at follow-up. This receptor was taken from a male donor with early-stage non-small cell lung cancer. This chain's CDR3 is CASSQEWRDGGTYEQYF. CDR3 sequence (DNA): TGCGCCAGCAGCCAAGAATGGAGGGACGGGGGCACCTACGAGCAGTACTTC.